This note documents a single T cell receptor (beta chain) sequence. Its antigen is not identified. Generated by immunoSEQ multiplex PCR, the TCRdb table keeps only in-frame clones and is missing some. The data show 85,000 to 130,000 clones, more than 85% seen once. The data originate from a study of T cell responses to AZD1222 COVID-19 vaccine. Study as a whole: Pooled samples include second doses given at about 4 or 12 weeks. The study, taken as a whole, reports: Donor demographics were predominantly white British with a female majority; clonal diversity may be underestimated. Every sample of the repertoires postdated the peak T cell response.

This specimen was peripheral blood, taken on day 0 of AZD1222 vaccination. The receptor's source is an adult in good health.

The CDR3 DNA reads as TGTGCCAGCAGCCCCACTCGGGTAAGGGGCTATGGCTACACCTTC. Amino acid sequence: CASSPTRVRGYGYTF. V usage is TRBV14 and J usage is TRBJ1-2; perhaps TRBD1 as D (5 bases). The CDR3 loop spans 15 amino acids. Germline V gives CDR1 SGHDN, CDR2 FVKESK. V was pared by 4 bases and J by 4 bases, with 16 bases between.